This T cell receptor (beta chain) was obtained from a study of preoperative IRX-2 immunotherapy in early breast cancer. Method: immunoSEQ multiplex PCR; TCRdb's copy keeps in-frame clones and lacks some. The sample has approximately 12,000 clones; just over 90% are singletons. Indicated treatment: preoperative locoregional IRX-2 cytokine immunotherapy. Preoperative locoregional IRX-2 cytokine immunotherapy was tested in the phase Ib source study. Germline V gene sequence: CDR1 SNHLY, CDR2 FYNNEI. The V end lost 6 bases, the J end lost 8 bases, and 14 bases lay between the germline ends. The CDR3 is 14 amino acids.

The sample here was taken from a patient treated with IRX-2 immunotherapy. The V and J genes are TRBV2 and TRBJ1-6; tentatively, D is TRBD1 (6 bases). This sequence originates from a human donor with breast cancer. CDR3 protein: CASRTGFGYSPLHF. As DNA, the CDR3 is TGTGCCAGCAGGACAGGTTTCGGGTATTCACCCCTCCACTTT.